What follows are 22 T cell receptor beta chains derived from one specimen sequenced in a study of shared T cell receptors in the human thymus (dated by TCRdb to the early 2020s). The library came from the immunoSEQ multiplex PCR assay. This is the immuneACCESS table as TCRdb keeps it, with only in-frame sequences that have V and J called. A part of the clones is gone; compared with another copy, unresolved V genes explain less than half, and the rest is unexplained. Within this sample are about 380,000 clones, with roughly 94% of them counted one time only. Of the sample, approximately 0.02% falls within the top ten clones. Material for sequencing was thymocytes. These receptors were collected from a human donor.

The rearrangement links TRBV5-6 to TRBJ2-3, with 15 nucleotides matching TRBD2. The length of the CDR3 is 17 residues. The germline V gene has CDR1 SGHDT and CDR2 YYEEEE. V lost 0 bases, J lost 4 bases, and 3 bases stayed unmatched. CDR3 amino acids: CASSLGTSGRASDTQYF. The CDR3 DNA reads TGTGCCAGCAGCTTGGGGACTAGCGGGAGGGCCTCAGATACGCAGTATTTT.

The chain employs TRBV18 and TRBJ2-1; 7 nucleotides match TRBD2. Per germline, CDR1 KGHSH and CDR2 LQKENI. The V gene end was trimmed by 3 bases and the J gene end by 7 bases; junction bases not matched to a gene: 9. The CDR3 sequence is 15 residues long. The CDR3 loop reads CASSPPGGSRNEQFF. The CDR3 DNA is TGTGCCAGCTCACCTCCGGGAGGTTCCCGGAATGAGCAGTTCTTC.

V is TRBV6-1 and J is TRBJ2-1; 11 bases map to TRBD1. Germline V gives CDR1 MNHNS, CDR2 SASEGT. The V and J ends lost 4 bases and 4 bases, in that order; junction bases with no gene match: 6. The CDR3 is 16 residues long. CDR3 nucleotide sequence: TGTGCCAGCAGTGGAACCGGGACAGGGGGTTACAATGAGCAGTTCTTC. This encodes CASSGTGTGGYNEQFF.

The chain has TRBV5-1 and TRBJ2-3; maybe TRBD2 (6 bases). The CDR3 totals 16 residues. V lost 0 bases to trimming and J lost 1 base, with 12 bases between them. CDR1 and CDR2 from the germline V gene are SGHRS and YFSETQ. The CDR3 is CASSLATSMGTDTQYF. CDR3 in DNA: TGCGCCAGCAGCTTGGCCACTAGCATGGGCACAGATACGCAGTATTTT. Looking up the rest from reference TRBV5-1 and TRBJ2-3 gives the full variable domain: KAGVTQTPRYLIKTRGQQVTLSCSPISGHRSVSWYQQTPGQGLQFLFEYFSETQRNKGNFPGRFSGRQFSNSRSEMNVSTLELGDSALYLCASSLATSMGTDTQYFGPGTRLTVL.

This chain uses TRBV2 with TRBJ2-2, with D unresolved. The CDR3 is made up of 15 amino acids. CDR1 is SNHLY and CDR2 is FYNNEI in the germline V gene. Trimming cost V 6 bases and J 4 bases, with 15 bases left between them. The CDR3 DNA sequence: TGTGCCAGCAGGGGGTCACGTCAGTCCACCGGGGAGCTGTTTTTT. Translation: CASRGSRQSTGELFF.

CDR3 amino acids: CATNGKGPNQPQHF. The CDR3 DNA is TGTGCCACCAACGGCAAGGGCCCCAATCAGCCCCAGCATTTT. The chain joins TRBV15 to TRBJ1-5, with D unresolved. The CDR3 consists of 14 residues. Germline V gene lookup returns CDR1 LNHNV and CDR2 YYDKDF (reference sequence). The V and J ends lost 7 bases and 3 bases respectively, with 13 bases between them.

The V gene is TRBV29-1, the J gene TRBJ2-7; 11 bases agree with TRBD2. CDR1 is SQVTM and CDR2 is ANQGSEA in the germline V gene. The CDR3 totals 15 residues. Trimming took 1 base from V and 0 from J; bases not matched to a gene: 2. In DNA, the CDR3 is TGCAGCGTTGAAGGCACTAGCGGGAGCTCCTACGAGCAGTACTTC. This translates into CSVEGTSGSSYEQYF.

V gene TRBV28 combines with J gene TRBJ2-1; 9 bases align to TRBD1. Germline loops: CDR1 MDHEN, CDR2 SYDVKM. J was trimmed by 5 bases and V by 6 bases; bases with no gene match: 5. This CDR3 has 14 residues. The CDR3 DNA sequence: TGTGCCAGCAGCGGACAGGGGACACACAATGAGCAGTTCTTC. This encodes CASSGQGTHNEQFF.

The rearrangement uses TRBV6-5 and TRBJ2-7; TRBD2 might be the D (6 bases). The CDR3 sequence is 15 residues long. V was shortened by 6 bases and J by 3 bases, with 18 bases between the two germline ends. Germline lookup yields CDR1 MNHEY and CDR2 SVGAGI. Here the CDR3 DNA reads TGTGCCAGCAGGCTCGTGGAGGGACCTAACTACGAGCAGTACTTC. Translating gives CASRLVEGPNYEQYF.

The J gene is TRBJ2-7, the V gene TRBV10-3; no firm D call. Germline V gene data show CDR1 as ENHRY and CDR2 as SYGVKD. The V gene lost 11 bases and the J gene lost 4 bases, with 24 bases spanning the gap. This CDR3 has 15 amino acids. The CDR3 region is CAPAKTHPDSYEQYF. The CDR3 DNA sequence: TGTGCCCCCGCTAAGACGCATCCTGACTCTTACGAGCAGTACTTC.

The gene calls are TRBV29-1 and TRBJ2-5; D call uncertain. The CDR3 consists of 13 residues. The germline CDR1 and CDR2 sequences are SQVTM and ANQGSEA. V gave up 2 bases and J gave up 0 bases, with 7 bases separating them. The CDR3 protein is CSVEQDHQETQYF. CDR3 coding DNA: TGCAGCGTTGAACAGGATCACCAAGAGACCCAGTACTTC.

The gene calls are TRBV2 and TRBJ2-7; 8 bases are a match to TRBD2. The CDR3 sequence is 14 residues long. Trimming at V came to 4 bases and at J to 2 bases, leaving 4 bases not matched to a gene. Germline CDR1 is SNHLY and CDR2 is FYNNEI. The DNA of the CDR3 is TGTGCCAGCAGTGTCCGAGCGGGGGCCTACGAGCAGTACTTC. Translated: CASSVRAGAYEQYF. The whole variable domain, filled in from reference TRBV2 and TRBJ2-7, reads EPEVTQTPSHQVTQMGQEVILRCVPISNHLYFYWYRQILGQKVEFLVSFYNNEISEKSEIFDDQFSVERPDGSNFTLKIRSTKLEDSAMYFCASSVRAGAYEQYFGPGTRLTVT.

V is TRBV11-2 and J is TRBJ2-5, with D possibly being TRBD2 (6 bases). V gave up 9 bases and J gave up 2 bases, with 25 bases separating them. Germline V gene sequence: CDR1 SGHAT, CDR2 FQNNGV. CDR3 length: 17 amino acids. The CDR3 DNA sequence: TGTGCCAGTGAGTGGCACGACGGCGGGACGTCTCAAGAGACCCAGTACTTC. Its protein product is CASEWHDGGTSQETQYF.

This clone has only a few counts. The chain links TRBV19 to TRBJ1-1; D unclear. Trimming took off 3 bases at V and 7 bases at J, with 9 bases between the two ends. This CDR3 is 12 amino acids long. The germline V gene encodes CDR1 LNHDA and CDR2 SQIVND (reference sequence). The CDR3 region is CASSIGRSEAFF. For the CDR3, the DNA is TGTGCCAGTAGTATTGGCAGGAGTGAAGCTTTCTTT.

In its sample, this clone was seen a few times. The J gene is TRBJ2-3, the V gene TRBV25-1; TRBD2 matches at 8 bases. The CDR3 sequence is 17 residues long. Germline CDR1 MGHDK, CDR2 SYGVNS. V trimming: 1 base; J trimming: 3 bases; junction bases outside the gene matches: 9. The CDR3 spells CASSECQRECATDTQYF. The CDR3 nucleotides read TGTGCCAGCAGTGAATGTCAGCGGGAGTGTGCGACAGATACGCAGTATTTT. The variable domain in full, completed from reference TRBV25-1 and TRBJ2-3, reads EADIYQTPRYLVIGTGKKITLECSQTMGHDKMYWYQQDPGMELHLIHYSYGVNSTEKGDLSSESTVSRIRTEHFPLTLESARPSHTSQYLCASSECQRECATDTQYFGPGTRLTVL.

A remark on this clone: Other DNA sequences in this specimen translate into the identical CDR3. This chain uses TRBV10-3 with TRBJ2-3; D gene unclear. This CDR3 has 12 residues. The germline V and J ends were trimmed by 4 bases and 1 base, with 3 bases remaining between them. The V gene's germline CDR1 is ENHRY and CDR2 SYGVKD. CDR3 coding DNA: TGTGCCATCAGTGGAGGCACAGATACGCAGTATTTT. Translation gives CAISGGTDTQYF.

The DNA for the CDR3 is TGTGCCAGCAGCTTGGAAATCGGAGGGGAGTACTTC. Translation: CASSLEIGGEYF. V is TRBV5-4 and J is TRBJ2-7; TRBD2 might be the D (6 bases). Germline CDR1 is SGHNT and CDR2 is YYREEE (reference sequence). V was pared by 0 bases and J by 11 bases, with 12 bases between. CDR3 length equals 12 residues.

The genes are TRBV30 and TRBJ2-7; no clear D. Germline values: CDR1 GTSNPN, CDR2 SVGIG (reference sequence). The CDR3 has 12 residues. Trimming took 8 bases from V and 2 from J, leaving 13 bases between them. In DNA, the CDR3 is TGTGCCGGATCCGACACTCCCTACGAGCAGTACTTC. Its protein is CAGSDTPYEQYF.

The sample holds one count of this clone. The rearrangement uses TRBV29-1 and TRBJ1-2; the D gene is possibly TRBD1 (5 bases). V lost 4 bases to trimming and J lost 4 bases, with 10 bases between them. The CDR3 is 12 amino acids. Germline V gene lookup returns CDR1 SQVTM and CDR2 ANQGSEA. The CDR3 reads CSVGGVTYGYTF. The CDR3 DNA reads TGCAGCGTTGGGGGGGTCACCTATGGCTACACCTTC. The variable domain in full, completed from reference TRBV29-1 and TRBJ1-2, reads SAVISQKPSRDICQRGTSLTIQCQVDSQVTMMFWYRQQPGQSLTLIATANQGSEATYESGFVIDKFPISRPNLTFSTLTVSNMSPEDSSIYLCSVGGVTYGYTFGSGTRLTVV.

This rearrangement joins TRBV7-2 to TRBJ2-3; D gene unclear. The CDR3 loop spans 14 amino acids. V was clipped by 2 bases and J by 3 bases, with 9 bases between them. CDR1 SGHTA and CDR2 FQGNSA come from the germline V gene. In nucleotides, the CDR3 is TGTGCCAGCAGCTTATGGTGGGGAACAGATACGCAGTATTTT. Translating it yields CASSLWWGTDTQYF.

The chain is built from TRBV27 and TRBJ2-1, with 8 bases lining up with TRBD1. CDR3 length: 14 amino acids. V shed 6 bases, J shed 9 bases, and the junction held 10 bases outside the gene matches. Germline CDR1 is MNHEY and CDR2 is SMNVEV (reference sequence). The chain's CDR3 is CASRRTGYHIEQFF. The CDR3 nucleotides read TGTGCCAGCAGACGGACAGGGTACCATATTGAGCAGTTCTTC.

The chain carries TRBV5-8 and TRBJ2-3, with 11 bases that match TRBD2. Germline V CDR1 and CDR2: SGHTS, YDEGEE. This CDR3 has 18 residues. Trimming removed 2 bases from V and 6 bases from J; junction bases left unmatched: 14. DNA of the CDR3: TGTGCCAGCAGCTTCCCTCTTAGCGGGAGGGCGTTTGTGGATACGCAGTATTTT. This codes for CASSFPLSGRAFVDTQYF.